What follows are 12 T cell receptor beta chains derived from one specimen sequenced in a study of T cell repertoires in cytomegalovirus infection. TCRdb reprocessed the reads with MiXCR, giving one entry per CDR3 protein. The repertoire holds around 450,000 distinct CDR3 sequences, roughly 30% seen once, with roughly 13% in the top ten. The sample consisted of PBMCs. All receptors derive from a human donor in good health (CMV status not recorded). Some clones in this sample may be carry-over from other donors' samples.

The chain joins TRBV19 to TRBJ1-2; D ambiguous. V dropped 6 bases and J dropped 8 bases, with 10 bases sitting between them. The CDR3 has 11 residues. Germline loops: CDR1 LNHDA, CDR2 SQIVND (reference sequence). In DNA, the CDR3 is TGTGCCAGTAGCCCGGGGTGGGGCTACACCTTC. Protein product: CASSPGWGYTF.

Ten or more counts support this clonotype. The chain combines TRBV7-2 with TRBJ2-7, with 12 nucleotides matching TRBD2. The junction had 4 bases not matched to a gene; V was cut back by 1 base and J by 6 bases. The CDR3 extends over 15 amino acids. In germline, CDR1 is SGHTA, CDR2 FQGNSA. For the CDR3, the DNA is TGTGCCAGCAGCTTAGGACTAGCGGGGGCCCCCGAGCAGTACTTC. Translating gives CASSLGLAGAPEQYF.

Remarks on this clonotype: The junction does not match germline at one end; this may be a read error. This rearrangement joins TRBV7-8 to TRBJ2-7; the D gene is possibly TRBD1 (6 bases). The CDR3 sequence is 14 residues long. Germline V lookup: CDR1 SGHVS, CDR2 FQNEAQ. The CDR3 nucleotides read TGTGCCAGTAGCTTACAAACAGGGAGCGACGTTCAGTACTTC. This encodes CASSLQTGSDVQYF.

This clonotype was detected a few times. The chain joins TRBV6-5 to TRBJ1-1, with D possibly TRBD1 on 5 matching bases. CDR3 length equals 16 residues. Per germline, CDR1 MNHEY and CDR2 SVGAGI. V dropped 2 bases and J dropped 4 bases, with 17 bases sitting between them. The DNA for the CDR3 is TGTGCCAGCAGTTACGAGAGGGGAGGAGGCGGCACTGAAGCTTTCTTT. Encoded protein: CASSYERGGGGTEAFF.

This sequence joins TRBV7-9 and TRBJ2-1; 9 nucleotides align to TRBD2. V lost 5 bases and J lost 5; bases outside the gene matches: 10. The germline V gene has CDR1 SEHNR and CDR2 FQNEAQ (reference sequence). The CDR3 contains 16 residues. In DNA form, the CDR3 reads TGTGCCAGCAGCGGAACTCAGCGGGGGGATAACAATGAGCAGTTCTTC. Encoded protein: CASSGTQRGDNNEQFF.

A word on this clonotype: Since no conserved phenylalanine or tryptophan closes the CDR3, a read error is the likely cause. The DNA is omitted, as the CDR3 cannot be located on it reliably, and the CDR3 follows TCRdb's listing. This rearrangement joins TRBV4-1 to TRBJ2-1; the DNA was not used to check the table's D call, TRBD1. The CDR3 is made up of 16 amino acids, end residues included. Germline CDR1 reads MGHRA; CDR2 reads YSYEKL. CDR3 in amino acids: CASSLKGAGAYNEQLL.

In its sample, this clonotype was seen once. This rearrangement joins TRBV20-1 to TRBJ1-1; D remains unclear. The CDR3 is made up of 12 amino acids. Germline loops: CDR1 DFQATT, CDR2 SNEGSKA (reference sequence). Trimming cost V 6 bases and J 5 bases, with 13 bases left between them. This chain's CDR3 is CSAQSGRTEAFF. DNA of the CDR3: TGCAGTGCCCAATCGGGGAGAACTGAAGCTTTCTTT.

The chain couples TRBV10-3 to TRBJ2-3, with D possibly matching TRBD2 (6 bases). The V end was cut by 7 bases, the J end by 2 bases, with 13 bases between. The CDR3 consists of 14 residues. The germline V gene encodes CDR1 ENHRY and CDR2 SYGVKD. Here the CDR3 reads CAINPGEVTDTQYF. CDR3 DNA sequence: TGTGCCATCAATCCGGGGGAGGTCACAGATACGCAGTATTTT.

With regard to this clonotype: As the CDR3 is not closed by the conserved phenylalanine or tryptophan, this likely results from a read error. No DNA is shown, since the ends of the CDR3 on it are uncertain; the CDR3 is the one TCRdb lists. This chain uses TRBV6-2 or TRBV6-3 with TRBJ2-1; TRBD1 is the table's D call and was not checked against the DNA. Both ends counted, the CDR3 spans 14 residues. Germline CDR1 reads MNHEY; CDR2 reads SVGEGT. The CDR3 loop is CASSYGTGGNEQLL.

The chain recombines TRBV19 with TRBJ2-2, with 8 bases that match TRBD2. V lost 9 bases to trimming and J lost 7 bases; unmatched junction nucleotides: 7. The V gene's germline CDR1 is LNHDA and CDR2 SQIVND (reference sequence). The CDR3 runs to 13 residues. The CDR3 protein is CASRGGRNGELFF. In nucleotides, the CDR3 is TGTGCCAGCCGGGGGGGCCGGAACGGGGAGCTGTTTTTT.

Of note for this clonotype: This is likely a read error, given that the CDR3 carries no conserved phenylalanine or tryptophan at its end. The V gene is TRBV5-5, the J gene TRBJ2-1, with TRBD1 matching over 7 bases. The CDR3 extends over 15 amino acids. The germline gives CDR1 SGHKS, CDR2 YYEKEE (reference sequence). V trimming: 7 bases; J trimming: 4 bases; junction bases outside the gene matches: 11. The CDR3 coding sequence is TGTGCCAGCGGATCCTTATGGACAGGTTACAATGAGCAGTTCTTA. Protein: CASGSLWTGYNEQFL.

This clonotype was picked up many times. V and J are TRBV7-2 and TRBJ2-7, with TRBD1 matching over 9 bases. CDR1 is SGHTA, CDR2 FQGNSA, per germline. The V and J ends lost 5 bases and 7 bases, in that order; junction bases with no gene match: 12. The CDR3 extends over 15 amino acids. The CDR3 coding sequence is TGTGCCAGCAGCCCTCGCCGGACAGGGGCGAGGGAGCAGTACTTC. It codes for CASSPRRTGAREQYF.